This T cell receptor beta chain was identified in a study of control samples from healthy donors and cancer patients. V gave up 5 bases and J gave up 6 bases; unmatched junction bases: 6. This CDR3 comprises 14 residues. In germline, CDR1 is MNHEY, CDR2 SMNVEV (reference sequence). Using immunoSEQ multiplex PCR, the repertoire was profiled, and TCRdb retains in-frame clones only, with some absent. The profile covers roughly 20,000 clones, with 84% appearing a single time and 20% to 25% taken by the ten largest. What was sequenced was PBMCs. The J gene is TRBJ2-3, the V gene TRBV27; 9 bases line up with TRBD2. The TCR originated in a man in his fifties or sixties with colorectal cancer. CDR3 DNA: TGTGCCAGCAGTGGGACTAGCACCCCCGATACGCAGTATTTT. Translated, it gives CASSGTSTPDTQYF.